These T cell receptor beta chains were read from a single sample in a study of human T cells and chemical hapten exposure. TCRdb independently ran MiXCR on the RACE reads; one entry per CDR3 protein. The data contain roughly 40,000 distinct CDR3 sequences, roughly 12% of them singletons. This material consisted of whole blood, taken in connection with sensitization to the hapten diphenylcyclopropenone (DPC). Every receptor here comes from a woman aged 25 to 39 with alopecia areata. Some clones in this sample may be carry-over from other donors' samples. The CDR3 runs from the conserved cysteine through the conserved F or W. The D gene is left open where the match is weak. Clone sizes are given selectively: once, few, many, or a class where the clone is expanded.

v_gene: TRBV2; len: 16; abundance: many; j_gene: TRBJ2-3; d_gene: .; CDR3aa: CASSPGSPGFADTQYF; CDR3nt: TGTGCCAGCAGTCCGGGATCCCCCGGGTTCGCAGATACGCAGTATTTT
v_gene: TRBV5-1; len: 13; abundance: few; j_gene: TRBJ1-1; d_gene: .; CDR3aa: CASSYDGNTEAFF; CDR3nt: TGCGCCAGCAGCTACGACGGGAACACTGAAGCTTTCTTT
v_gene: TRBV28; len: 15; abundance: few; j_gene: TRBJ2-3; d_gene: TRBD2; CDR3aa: CASSLSGASTDTQYF; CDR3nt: TGTGCCAGCAGCCTTAGCGGGGCTAGCACAGATACGCAGTATTTT
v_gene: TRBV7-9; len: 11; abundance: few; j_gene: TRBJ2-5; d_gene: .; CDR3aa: CASSVQETQYF; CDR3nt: TGTGCCAGCAGCGTCCAAGAGACCCAGTACTTC
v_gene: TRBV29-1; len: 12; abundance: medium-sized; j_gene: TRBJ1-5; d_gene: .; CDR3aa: CSVGVSNQPQHF; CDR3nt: TGCAGCGTTGGGGTAAGCAATCAGCCCCAGCATTTT
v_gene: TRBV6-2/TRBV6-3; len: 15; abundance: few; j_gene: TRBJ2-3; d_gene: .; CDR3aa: CASSYYASSTDTQYF; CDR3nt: TGTGCCAGCAGTTACTACGCCTCTAGCACAGATACGCAGTATTTT
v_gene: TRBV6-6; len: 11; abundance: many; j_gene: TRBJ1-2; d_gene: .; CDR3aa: CASSIREGYTF; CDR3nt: TGTGCCAGCTCCATCCGGGAAGGCTACACCTTC
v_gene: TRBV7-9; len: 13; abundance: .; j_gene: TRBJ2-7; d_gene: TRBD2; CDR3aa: CASSGKREYEQYF; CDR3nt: TGTGCCAGCAGCGGCAAGCGGGAGTACGAGCAGTACTTC
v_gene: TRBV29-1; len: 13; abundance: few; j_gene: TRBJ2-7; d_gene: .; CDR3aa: CSVVPGWASEQYF; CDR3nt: TGCAGCGTTGTGCCAGGGTGGGCGAGCGAGCAGTACTTC
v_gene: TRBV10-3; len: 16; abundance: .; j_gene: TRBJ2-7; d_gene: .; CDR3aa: CAISQGEIAGYYEQYF; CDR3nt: TGTGCCATCAGTCAGGGGGAAATAGCGGGGTACTACGAGCAGTACTTC
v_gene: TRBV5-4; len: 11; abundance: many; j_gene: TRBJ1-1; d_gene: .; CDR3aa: CASSLGAEAFF; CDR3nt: TGTGCCAGCAGCTTAGGGGCTGAAGCTTTCTTT
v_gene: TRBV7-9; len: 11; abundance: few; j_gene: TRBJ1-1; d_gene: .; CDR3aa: CASEGLTEAFF; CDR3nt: TGTGCCAGCGAGGGTCTTACTGAAGCTTTCTTT
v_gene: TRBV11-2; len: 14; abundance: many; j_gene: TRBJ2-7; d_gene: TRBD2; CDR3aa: CASSPLAGAREQYF; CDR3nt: TGTGCCAGCAGCCCCCTAGCGGGAGCTCGCGAGCAGTACTTC
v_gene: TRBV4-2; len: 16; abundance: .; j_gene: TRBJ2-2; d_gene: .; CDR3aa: CASSLGGSQKGGELFF; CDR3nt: TGTGCCAGCAGCCTAGGGGGGAGCCAAAAGGGCGGGGAGCTGTTTTTT
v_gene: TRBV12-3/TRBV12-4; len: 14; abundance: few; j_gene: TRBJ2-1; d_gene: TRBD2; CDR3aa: CASRTGTSGSGQFF; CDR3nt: TGTGCCAGCAGAACCGGGACTAGCGGGAGTGGGCAGTTCTTC
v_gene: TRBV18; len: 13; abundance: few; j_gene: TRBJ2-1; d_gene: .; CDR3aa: CASSGDQINEQFF; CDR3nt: TGTGCCAGCTCAGGGGACCAGATAAATGAGCAGTTCTTC
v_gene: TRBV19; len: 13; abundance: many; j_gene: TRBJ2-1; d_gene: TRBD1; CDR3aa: CASSVHPGQGGFF; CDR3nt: TGTGCCAGTAGTGTACACCCTGGACAGGGAGGGTTCTTC
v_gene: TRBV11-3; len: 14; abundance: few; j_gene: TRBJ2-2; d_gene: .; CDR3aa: CASSLISNTGELFF; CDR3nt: TGTGCCAGCAGCTTAATAAGCAACACCGGGGAGCTGTTTTTT